These T cell receptor beta chains were read from a single sample in a study of T-cell memory formation after mild COVID-19. TCRdb re-analysed the 5' RACE reads in MiXCR, keeping a single row per CDR3 protein. The sample comprises roughly 450,000 distinct CDR3 sequences, about a sixth of which are singletons, and 20% to 25% rests with the top ten. The sequenced sample consisted of PBMCs or a T cell subset sorted from them (not recorded which). The receptor source for this set is a man between 18 and 35 years old who had mild COVID-19 (a few samples of this study predate the infection). Cell type and time point are not known. Each CDR3 is given with its conserved first and last residue. Each record gives: V gene, J gene, clone size, D gene, CDR3 DNA, CDR3 protein. D genes are given only for firm matches. The size entry is marked missing in some rows and otherwise reads once, few, many or a size class.

V gene: TRBV7-2; J gene: TRBJ2-5; clone size: -; D gene: TRBD2; CDR3 DNA: TGTGCCAGCAGCTTAGGGACTAGCGTCTGGGAGACCCAGTACTTC; CDR3 protein: CASSLGTSVWETQYF
V gene: TRBV25-1; J gene: TRBJ1-4; clone size: -; D gene: TRBD1; CDR3 DNA: TGTGCCAGCAGTGCACCCCGACAGGGGCTTAATGAAAAACTGTTTTTT; CDR3 protein: CASSAPRQGLNEKLFF
V gene: TRBV3-1; J gene: TRBJ1-2; clone size: many; D gene: TRBD1; CDR3 DNA: TGTGCCAGCTTGGACAGGGCGAATGGCTACACCTTC; CDR3 protein: CASLDRANGYTF
V gene: TRBV4-3; J gene: TRBJ1-3; clone size: few; D gene: -; CDR3 DNA: TGCGCCAGCAGCCAAGATGTGGGCTCGTTGAACACCATATATTTT; CDR3 protein: CASSQDVGSLNTIYF
V gene: TRBV6-5; J gene: TRBJ1-2; clone size: -; D gene: TRBD1; CDR3 DNA: TGTGCCAGCAGCTTCCGGGACAGGGCATATGGCTACACCTTC; CDR3 protein: CASSFRDRAYGYTF
V gene: TRBV4-3; J gene: TRBJ1-5; clone size: few; D gene: -; CDR3 DNA: TGCGCCAGCAGCCAAGATCGTCTCCAGCCCCAGCATTTT; CDR3 protein: CASSQDRLQPQHF
V gene: TRBV7-2; J gene: TRBJ2-1; clone size: few; D gene: TRBD2; CDR3 DNA: TGTGCCAGCAGCTTGGGACTAGGGTCCTACAATGAGCAGTTCTTC; CDR3 protein: CASSLGLGSYNEQFF
V gene: TRBV3-1; J gene: TRBJ2-5; clone size: many; D gene: -; CDR3 DNA: TGTGCCAGCAGCCAAGGTTCAGGGGACCAAGAGACCCAGTACTTC; CDR3 protein: CASSQGSGDQETQYF
V gene: TRBV7-2; J gene: TRBJ2-3; clone size: -; D gene: TRBD2; CDR3 DNA: TGTGCCAGCGAGCGGGGGGGCCGCATTGGAGATACGCAGTATTTT; CDR3 protein: CASERGGRIGDTQYF
V gene: TRBV5-5; J gene: TRBJ2-1; clone size: few; D gene: TRBD2; CDR3 DNA: TGTGCCAGCAGCTTGCTGCGGGGGGGGAATGAGCAGTTCTTC; CDR3 protein: CASSLLRGGNEQFF
V gene: TRBV10-3; J gene: TRBJ2-7; clone size: -; D gene: -; CDR3 DNA: TGTGCCATCAGTGATCGACAGAACTACGAGCAGTACTTC; CDR3 protein: CAISDRQNYEQYF
V gene: TRBV5-1; J gene: TRBJ2-4; clone size: -; D gene: TRBD2; CDR3 DNA: TGCGCCGGTAGCGGGGGACAAGCCAAAAACATTCAGTACTTC; CDR3 protein: CAGSGGQAKNIQYF
V gene: TRBV7-2; J gene: TRBJ2-7; clone size: -; D gene: TRBD2; CDR3 DNA: TGTGCCAGCAGCTTAGCGCAGCGGGGGGGTTCGTACGAGCAGTACTTC; CDR3 protein: CASSLAQRGGSYEQYF
V gene: TRBV7-9; J gene: TRBJ2-1; clone size: few; D gene: -; CDR3 DNA: TGTGCCAGCAGCTTAGGAGGCATTAGGCGCGCCAATGAGCAGTTCTTC; CDR3 protein: CASSLGGIRRANEQFF
V gene: TRBV28; J gene: TRBJ2-1; clone size: few; D gene: -; CDR3 DNA: TGTGCCAGCAGTCCACTCCGGGGGGCTCTAAGCTCCTACAATGAGCAGTTCTTC; CDR3 protein: CASSPLRGALSSYNEQFF
V gene: TRBV5-1; J gene: TRBJ1-2; clone size: -; D gene: TRBD1; CDR3 DNA: TGCGCCAGCAGCTGGTGGGACAGGGGGGACGGCTACACCTTC; CDR3 protein: CASSWWDRGDGYTF
V gene: TRBV7-6; J gene: TRBJ2-7; clone size: few; D gene: -; CDR3 DNA: TGTGCCAGCAGCTTCGGGGACGGGGGCGAGCAGTACTTC; CDR3 protein: CASSFGDGGEQYF
V gene: TRBV3-1; J gene: TRBJ2-1; clone size: few; D gene: -; CDR3 DNA: TGTGCCAGCAGCCCGCCCAAGTGGATACCGGTATACAATGAGCAGTTCTTC; CDR3 protein: CASSPPKWIPVYNEQFF
V gene: TRBV29-1; J gene: TRBJ1-2; clone size: -; D gene: -; CDR3 DNA: TGCAGCGTTGGGGCAGGGCCGGGGTATGGCTACACCTTC; CDR3 protein: CSVGAGPGYGYTF
V gene: TRBV29-1; J gene: TRBJ2-1; clone size: few; D gene: -; CDR3 DNA: TGCAGCGTTGAGTACAGGGACTCCTACAATGAGCAGTTCTTC; CDR3 protein: CSVEYRDSYNEQFF
V gene: TRBV10-3; J gene: TRBJ2-5; clone size: few; D gene: TRBD2; CDR3 DNA: TGTGCCATCAGTGAGCTCACTAGCGGACAAGAGACCCAGTACTTC; CDR3 protein: CAISELTSGQETQYF
V gene: TRBV5-1; J gene: TRBJ1-2; clone size: few; D gene: TRBD1; CDR3 DNA: TGCGCCAGCAGCTTGTACCCAGGGGGCATCCCCCCCTATGGCTACACCTTC; CDR3 protein: CASSLYPGGIPPYGYTF
V gene: TRBV9; J gene: TRBJ2-3; clone size: few; D gene: -; CDR3 DNA: TGTGCCAGCAGCGTAGATATCGGGGCAGGGCGAGGAGATACGCAGTATTTT; CDR3 protein: CASSVDIGAGRGDTQYF